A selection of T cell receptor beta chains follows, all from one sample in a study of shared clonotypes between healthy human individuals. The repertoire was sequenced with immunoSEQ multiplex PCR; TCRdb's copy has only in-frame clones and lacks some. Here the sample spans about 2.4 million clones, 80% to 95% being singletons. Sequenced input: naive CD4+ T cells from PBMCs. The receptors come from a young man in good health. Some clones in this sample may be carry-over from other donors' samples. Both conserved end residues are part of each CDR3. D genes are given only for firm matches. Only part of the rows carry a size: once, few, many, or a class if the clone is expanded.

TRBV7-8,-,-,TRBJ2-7,CASSLAILGSTYEQYF,TGTGCCAGCAGCTTGGCCATCCTGGGGTCAACCTACGAGCAGTACTTC
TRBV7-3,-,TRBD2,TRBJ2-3,CASSRTSGGSTDTQYF,TGTGCCAGCAGCAGGACTAGCGGAGGGAGCACAGATACGCAGTATTTT
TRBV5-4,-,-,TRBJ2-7,CASSLEYGNYEQYF,TGTGCCAGCAGCTTGGAGTACGGAAACTACGAGCAGTACTTC
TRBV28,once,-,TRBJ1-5,CASSLWGRGGGNQPQHF,TGTGCCAGCAGTTTATGGGGGCGGGGGGGTGGCAATCAGCCCCAGCATTTT
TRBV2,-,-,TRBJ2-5,CASSDTGTPERQYF,TGTGCCAGCAGTGATACCGGGACCCCTGAACGCCAGTACTTC
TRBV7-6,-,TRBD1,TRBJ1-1,CASSLFRTGENTEAFF,TGTGCCAGCAGCTTATTTAGGACAGGGGAGAACACTGAAGCTTTCTTT
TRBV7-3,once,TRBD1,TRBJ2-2,CASNRQGPTGELFF,TGTGCCAGCAACCGACAGGGACCCACCGGGGAGCTGTTTTTT
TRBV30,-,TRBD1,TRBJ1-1,CAWSQPRQGNTEAFF,TGTGCCTGGAGTCAACCTAGACAGGGGAACACTGAAGCTTTCTTT
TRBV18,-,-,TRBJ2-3,CASSPPGLADTQYF,TGTGCCAGCTCACCTCCCGGACTCGCAGATACGCAGTATTTT
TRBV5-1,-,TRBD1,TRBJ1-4,CASSPQGGSAEKLFF,TGCGCCAGCAGCCCCCAGGGGGGGTCAGCAGAAAAACTGTTTTTT
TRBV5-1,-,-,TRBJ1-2,CASSFLDNYGYTF,TGCGCCAGCAGCTTTCTGGATAACTATGGCTACACCTTC
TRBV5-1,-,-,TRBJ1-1,CASSATGARSAEAFF,TGCGCCAGCAGTGCGACAGGAGCCCGATCGGCTGAAGCTTTCTTT
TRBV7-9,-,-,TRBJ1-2,CASSPPKWGQHGYTF,TGTGCCAGCAGCCCCCCCAAGTGGGGGCAACATGGCTACACCTTC
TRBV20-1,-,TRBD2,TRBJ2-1,CSAGGNEQFF,TGCAGTGCGGGAGGGAATGAGCAGTTCTTC
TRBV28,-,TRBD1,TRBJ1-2,CASSDHWGQGLFGYTF,TGTGCCAGCAGTGATCACTGGGGACAGGGACTCTTTGGCTACACCTTC
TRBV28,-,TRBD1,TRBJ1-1,CASSSPRGGAFF,TGTGCCAGCAGCTCCCCCAGGGGGGGGGCTTTCTTT
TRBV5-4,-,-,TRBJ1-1,CASNLSANNRNTEAFF,TGTGCCAGCAACTTGTCCGCCAACAACCGGAACACTGAAGCTTTCTTT
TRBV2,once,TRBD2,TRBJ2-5,CASSEGLAGGQETQYF,TGTGCCAGCAGTGAGGGACTAGCCGGGGGCCAAGAGACCCAGTACTTC
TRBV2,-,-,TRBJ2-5,CAGGWVAKETQYF,TGTGCCGGGGGTTGGGTGGCCAAAGAGACCCAGTACTTC
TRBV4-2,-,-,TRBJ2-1,CASSQDLRRPLSLYNEQFF,TGTGCCAGCAGCCAAGATCTCCGACGGCCCCTATCGCTCTACAATGAGCAGTTCTTC
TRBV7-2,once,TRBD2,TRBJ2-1,CASSPRLAGNEQFF,TGTGCCAGCAGCCCGAGACTAGCGGGGAATGAGCAGTTCTTC
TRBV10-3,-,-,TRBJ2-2,CAISGQNTGELFF,TGTGCCATCAGCGGACAGAACACCGGGGAGCTGTTTTTT
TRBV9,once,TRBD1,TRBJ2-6,CASNRQGTPGANVLTF,TGTGCCAGCAACCGACAGGGCACCCCTGGGGCCAACGTCCTGACTTTC